This is a list of T cell receptor beta chains from one sample in a study of technical replicates of blood from a few donors. Method: immunoSEQ multiplex PCR; TCRdb's copy keeps in-frame clones and lacks some. The profile shows some 70,000 clones, over 75% of them singletons. The material sequenced was PBMCs. The origin of the receptors is a human donor in good health. Some clones in this sample may be carry-over from other donors' samples. CDR3s include the opening cysteine and the closing phenylalanine or tryptophan. Rows give clone size only sometimes, using once, few, many, or a class for an expanded clone.

J: TRBJ1-1
V: TRBV7-3
size: -
CDR3: CASSFGGGTEAFF

J: TRBJ2-1
V: TRBV11-2
size: once
CDR3: CASSIAGGSNEQFF

J: TRBJ1-1
V: TRBV28
size: -
CDR3: CASSLGGWTEAFF

J: TRBJ1-1
V: TRBV9
size: -
CDR3: CASSSGQGREAFF

J: TRBJ2-3
V: TRBV27
size: few
CDR3: CASYIHGTGLADTQYF

J: TRBJ2-5
V: TRBV5-6
size: -
CDR3: CASSLLSGLETQYF

J: TRBJ1-2
V: TRBV19
size: once
CDR3: CASSIAGGYKDTF

J: TRBJ2-2
V: TRBV18
size: once
CDR3: CASSPSTSGGRGGELFF

J: TRBJ1-2
V: TRBV2
size: once
CDR3: CASSEARQGRGGYTF

J: TRBJ2-2
V: TRBV9
size: -
CDR3: CASSSRGAGELFF

J: TRBJ2-2
V: TRBV29-1
size: -
CDR3: CSGVTATGELFF

J: TRBJ2-5
V: TRBV29-1
size: -
CDR3: CSVATDYFGTQYF

J: TRBJ1-2
V: TRBV4-3
size: -
CDR3: CASSQRGQAFNYGYTF

J: TRBJ1-1
V: TRBV5-1
size: -
CDR3: CASSLGFGSGMNTEAFF

J: TRBJ2-2
V: TRBV7-3
size: once
CDR3: CASSLFPLRGYGGELFF

J: TRBJ2-2
V: TRBV7-3
size: -
CDR3: CASSAGTSGNTGELFF

J: TRBJ1-2
V: TRBV6-5
size: -
CDR3: CASSPETGFHGYTF

J: TRBJ2-3
V: TRBV29-1
size: -
CDR3: CSVASSVSTDTQYF

J: TRBJ2-1
V: TRBV4-2
size: -
CDR3: CASSQDGTSGYNEQFF

J: TRBJ1-5
V: TRBV19
size: -
CDR3: CASSIAGSNQPQHF

J: TRBJ1-6
V: TRBV9
size: -
CDR3: CASSVGQGRSPLHF

J: TRBJ1-2
V: TRBV5-4
size: -
CDR3: CASSLERGGYTF

J: TRBJ2-7
V: TRBV6-5
size: -
CDR3: CASRYRDWAYEQYF

J: TRBJ2-3
V: TRBV15
size: -
CDR3: CATSRDLGGVFYF

J: TRBJ2-3
V: TRBV11-2
size: -
CDR3: CASSLDRGGPQLDTQYF

J: TRBJ2-2
V: TRBV27
size: -
CDR3: CASSPQWIHTGELFF

J: TRBJ2-1
V: TRBV5-6
size: -
CDR3: CASSKGQGFNEQFF

J: TRBJ2-7
V: TRBV7-2
size: -
CDR3: CASSPHNRGTYEQYF

J: TRBJ2-7
V: TRBV7-2
size: -
CDR3: CATTPPEGYEQYF

J: TRBJ2-3
V: TRBV5-3
size: -
CDR3: CARSLSLQGVHTDTQYF

J: TRBJ2-7
V: TRBV6-1
size: -
CDR3: CASCLYRDSYEQYF

J: TRBJ2-1
V: TRBV6-6
size: -
CDR3: CASSSIGTGLYNEQFF

J: TRBJ2-7
V: TRBV2
size: -
CDR3: CAIPTRTGADYEQYF

J: TRBJ2-3
V: TRBV5-1
size: -
CDR3: CASSLEGWGDTQYF

J: TRBJ2-7
V: TRBV2
size: -
CDR3: CASTRTGNYEQYF

J: TRBJ2-7
V: TRBV7-8
size: -
CDR3: CASKPRTGVNEQYF